Listed below are T cell receptor beta chains from one sample, sequenced in a study of control samples from healthy donors and cancer patients. Here immunoSEQ multiplex PCR was the method, and the copy in TCRdb shows in-frame clones only, minus some. The sample consists of 190,000 or so clones, 85% to 95% of them appearing once. Material: blood. The receptors stem from a man between 18 and 35 years old in good health. CDR3s include the opening cysteine and the closing phenylalanine or tryptophan. D genes are given only for firm matches. Size tells how often a clone was seen (once, few, many) or the class of an expanded clone, and some rows leave it out.

V	D	J	size	CDR3	DNA
TRBV12-5	TRBD1	TRBJ1-5	NA	CASGSGGYQPQHF	TGTGCTAGTGGTTCAGGGGGATATCAGCCCCAGCATTTT
TRBV2	NA	TRBJ1-2	NA	CASTSGLLVYGYTF	TGTGCCAGCACCTCGGGACTTTTGGTCTATGGCTACACCTTC
TRBV4-2	NA	TRBJ2-7	once	CASSREQGYEQYF	TGTGCCAGCAGTCGTGAGCAGGGCTACGAGCAGTACTTC
TRBV5-4	NA	TRBJ1-2	NA	CASSLAYEAAGGYTF	TGTGCCAGCAGCTTGGCCTATGAGGCAGCGGGCGGCTACACCTTC
TRBV6-1	NA	TRBJ2-4	NA	CASSEVWRLNIQYF	TGTGCCAGCAGTGAAGTCTGGAGGTTAAACATTCAGTACTTC
TRBV6-4	NA	TRBJ2-5	NA	CASSDVKGVGETQYF	TGTGCCAGCAGTGATGTTAAGGGGGTGGGAGAGACCCAGTACTTC
TRBV2	TRBD2	TRBJ2-1	NA	CASRGGVSEQFF	TGTGCCAGCAGGGGGGGGGTCAGTGAGCAGTTCTTC
TRBV21-1	NA	TRBJ1-5	NA	CASSKAGLVLSSNQPQHF	TGTGCCAGCAGCAAAGCGGGGTTGGTCCTATCTAGCAATCAGCCCCAGCATTTT
TRBV7-9	TRBD1	TRBJ1-4	NA	CASNPGQATNEKLFF	TGTGCCAGCAACCCGGGACAGGCTACTAATGAAAAACTGTTTTTT
TRBV6-6	NA	TRBJ2-1	NA	CASSYSGTAYNEQFF	TGTGCCAGCAGTTACTCCGGGACGGCCTACAATGAGCAGTTCTTC